Here is one T cell receptor (beta chain) with its context. As yet, its antigen is unknown. Germline V gene lookup returns CDR1 MNHEY and CDR2 SMNVEV (reference sequence). The CDR3 runs 15 residues. After removal of 9 bases from V and 9 bases from J, the junction contained 11 bases not matched to a gene. The data derive from a study of blood T cells in healthy people across ages. Study-level findings and limits: Measured against age, TCR beta diversity per million T cells decreased in a roughly linear manner.

A J-beta primer mix and a sample-barcoded 5' primer were used in a second PCR of roughly 6 to 12 cycles. TCRdb reprocessed the 5' RACE reads via MiXCR and lists one record per CDR3 protein. This sample yields hundreds of thousands of distinct CDR3 sequences, of which approximately 21% are seen a single time; around 3.4% belongs to the top ten. Sequencing was performed on blood. This sequence originates from a man aged 65-85 years in good health. V gene TRBV27 combines with J gene TRBJ2-1; TRBD2 aligns across 13 bases. CDR3 loop: CASTPGTSGTVEQFF. CDR3 nucleotides: TGTGCCAGTACCCCCGGGACTAGCGGGACTGTTGAGCAGTTCTTC.